These 4 T cell receptor beta chains came from one sample sequenced in a study of monozygotic twins with inflammatory bowel disease. From its re-call of the 5' RACE reads, TCRdb lists each CDR3 protein once, without DNA. The specimen's table records fewer than 550,000 distinct CDR3 sequences. Source material: blood. The receptors here all came from a human donor with ulcerative colitis or Crohn's disease, or a healthy co-twin of an affected twin (not recorded which).

V usage is TRBV7-8 and J usage is TRBJ2-1; TCRdb reports TRBD1, a call that lacks DNA to check it against. The germline V gene has CDR1 SGHVS and CDR2 FQNEAQ. The CDR3 loop spans 15 amino acids. The CDR3 reads CASSLRRTGGYEQFF.

V and J are TRBV2 and TRBJ2-5; without DNA, the TCRdb call of TRBD1 cannot be checked. The germline gives CDR1 SNHLY, CDR2 FYNNEI. The CDR3 contains 14 residues. CDR3: CASDLGQTQETQYF.

The chain links TRBV20-1 to TRBJ2-1; TCRdb picks TRBD1, but there is no DNA to check that call. Germline lookup yields CDR1 DFQATT and CDR2 SNEGSKA (reference sequence). The CDR3 is 16 amino acids. CDR3 protein: CSADGLGTPGLNEQFF.

This chain uses TRBV10-3 with TRBJ2-2; the TCRdb D gene call, TRBD1, has no DNA to confirm it. The CDR3 totals 13 residues. Germline V gives CDR1 ENHRY, CDR2 SYGVKD. CDR3 loop: CAISGGAAGELFF.